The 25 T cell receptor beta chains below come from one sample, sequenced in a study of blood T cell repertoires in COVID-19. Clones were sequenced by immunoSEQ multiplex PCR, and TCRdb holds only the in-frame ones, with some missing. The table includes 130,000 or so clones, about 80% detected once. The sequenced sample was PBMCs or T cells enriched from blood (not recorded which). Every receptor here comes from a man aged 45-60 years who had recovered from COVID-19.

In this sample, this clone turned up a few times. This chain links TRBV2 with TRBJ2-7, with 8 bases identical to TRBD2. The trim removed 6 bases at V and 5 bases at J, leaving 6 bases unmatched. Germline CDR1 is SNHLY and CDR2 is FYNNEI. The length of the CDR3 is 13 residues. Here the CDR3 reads CASRLAGLNEQYF. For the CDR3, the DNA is TGTGCCAGCAGATTAGCGGGGTTGAACGAGCAGTACTTC.

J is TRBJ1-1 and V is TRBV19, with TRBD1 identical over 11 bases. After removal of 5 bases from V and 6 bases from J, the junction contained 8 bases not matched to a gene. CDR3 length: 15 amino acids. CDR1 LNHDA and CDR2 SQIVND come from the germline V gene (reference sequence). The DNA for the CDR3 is TGTGCCAGTAGTCCAAGGACAGGGGGCGTCGCTGAAGCTTTCTTT. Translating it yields CASSPRTGGVAEAFF.

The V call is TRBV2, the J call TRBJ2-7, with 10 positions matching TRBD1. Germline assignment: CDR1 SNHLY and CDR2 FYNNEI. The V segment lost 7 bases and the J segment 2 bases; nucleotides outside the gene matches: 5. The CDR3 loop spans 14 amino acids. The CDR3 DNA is TGTGCCAGCAACCCGACAGGGGGCCCCTACGAGCAGTACTTC. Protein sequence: CASNPTGGPYEQYF.

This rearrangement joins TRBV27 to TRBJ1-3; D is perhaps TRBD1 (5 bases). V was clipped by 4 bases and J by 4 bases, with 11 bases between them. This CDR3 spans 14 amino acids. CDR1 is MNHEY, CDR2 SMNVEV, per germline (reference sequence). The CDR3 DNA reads TGTGCCAGCAGTTCCCCAGGGTCCGGAAACACCATATATTTT. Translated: CASSSPGSGNTIYF.

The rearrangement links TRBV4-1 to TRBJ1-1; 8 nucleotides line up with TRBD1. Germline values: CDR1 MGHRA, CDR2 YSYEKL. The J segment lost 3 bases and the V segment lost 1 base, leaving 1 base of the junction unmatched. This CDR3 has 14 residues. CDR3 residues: CASSQAGGYTEAFF. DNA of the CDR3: TGCGCCAGCAGCCAAGCAGGGGGCTACACTGAAGCTTTCTTT.

The CDR3 DNA is TGTGCCAGCGGCTCCGGGACTAGTAAGAATGAGCAGTTCTTC. The encoded protein is CASGSGTSKNEQFF. The chain links TRBV28 to TRBJ2-1; TRBD2 matches at 8 bases. The germline V gene encodes CDR1 MDHEN and CDR2 SYDVKM. Trimming at V came to 8 bases and at J to 7 bases, leaving 10 bases not matched to a gene. The CDR3 length is 14 residues.

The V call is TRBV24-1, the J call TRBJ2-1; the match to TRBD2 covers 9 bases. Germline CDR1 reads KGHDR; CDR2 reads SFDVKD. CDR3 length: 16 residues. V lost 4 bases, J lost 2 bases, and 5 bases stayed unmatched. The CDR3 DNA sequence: TGTGCCACCAGTGACCTTAGCGGGGGAACCTACAATGAGCAGTTCTTC. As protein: CATSDLSGGTYNEQFF.

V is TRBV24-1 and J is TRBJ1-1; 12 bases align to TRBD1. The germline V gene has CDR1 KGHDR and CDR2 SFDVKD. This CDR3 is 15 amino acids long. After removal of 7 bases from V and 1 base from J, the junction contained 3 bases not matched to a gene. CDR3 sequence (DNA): TGTGCCACCAGGGGGACAGGGGGCAAGAACACTGAAGCTTTCTTT. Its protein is CATRGTGGKNTEAFF.

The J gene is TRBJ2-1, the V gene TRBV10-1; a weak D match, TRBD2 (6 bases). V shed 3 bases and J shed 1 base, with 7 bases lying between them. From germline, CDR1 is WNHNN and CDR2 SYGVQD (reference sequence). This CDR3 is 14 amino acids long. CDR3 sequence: CASSDRGSYNEQFF. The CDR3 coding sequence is TGCGCCAGCAGTGACCGGGGGTCCTACAATGAGCAGTTCTTC.

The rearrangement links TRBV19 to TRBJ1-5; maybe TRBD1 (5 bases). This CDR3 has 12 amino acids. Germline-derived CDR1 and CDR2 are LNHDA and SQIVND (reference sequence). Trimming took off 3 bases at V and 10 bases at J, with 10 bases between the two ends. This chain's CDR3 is CASSIIQGPQHF. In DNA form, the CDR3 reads TGTGCCAGTAGTATTATCCAGGGCCCCCAGCATTTT.

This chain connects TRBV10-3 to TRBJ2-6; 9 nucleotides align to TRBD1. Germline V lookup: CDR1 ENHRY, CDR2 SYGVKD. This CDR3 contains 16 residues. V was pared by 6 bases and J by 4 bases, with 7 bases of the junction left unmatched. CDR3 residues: CAIRGTGSAGANVLTF. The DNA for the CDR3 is TGTGCCATCAGAGGGACAGGGAGTGCCGGGGCCAACGTCCTGACTTTC.

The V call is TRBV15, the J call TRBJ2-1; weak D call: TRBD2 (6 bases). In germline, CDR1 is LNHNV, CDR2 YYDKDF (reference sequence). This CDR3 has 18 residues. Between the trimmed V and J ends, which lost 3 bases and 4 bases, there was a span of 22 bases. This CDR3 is CATSRAMRGRDSYNEQFF. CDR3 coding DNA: TGTGCCACCAGCAGGGCAATGAGAGGTAGGGACTCATACAATGAGCAGTTCTTC. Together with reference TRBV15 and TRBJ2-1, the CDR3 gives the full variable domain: DAMVIQNPRYQVTQFGKPVTLSCSQTLNHNVMYWYQQKSSQAPKLLFHYYDKDFNNEADTPDNFQSRRPNTSFCFLDIRSPGLGDTAMYLCATSRAMRGRDSYNEQFFGPGTRLTVL.

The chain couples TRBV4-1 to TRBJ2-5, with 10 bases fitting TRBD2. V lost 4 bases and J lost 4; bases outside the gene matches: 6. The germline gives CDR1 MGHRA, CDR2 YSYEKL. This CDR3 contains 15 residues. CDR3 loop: CASSPQRGGRETQYF. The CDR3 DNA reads TGCGCCAGCAGCCCCCAGCGGGGGGGCCGAGAGACCCAGTACTTC.

CDR3 sequence: CASTHGGTDPYEQYF. Written as DNA, the CDR3 is TGTGCCAGCACCCACGGGGGGACGGACCCCTACGAGCAGTACTTC. The chain combines TRBV14 with TRBJ2-7, with 7 positions matching TRBD2. From germline, CDR1 is SGHDN and CDR2 FVKESK. This CDR3 region has 15 residues. V shed 7 bases, J shed 2 bases, and the junction held 11 bases outside the gene matches.

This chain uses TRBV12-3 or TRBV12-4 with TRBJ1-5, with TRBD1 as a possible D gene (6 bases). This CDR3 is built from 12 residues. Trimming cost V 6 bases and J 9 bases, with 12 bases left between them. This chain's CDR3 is CASRIGGGPQHF. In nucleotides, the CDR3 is TGTGCCAGCAGAATAGGGGGGGGGCCCCAGCATTTT.

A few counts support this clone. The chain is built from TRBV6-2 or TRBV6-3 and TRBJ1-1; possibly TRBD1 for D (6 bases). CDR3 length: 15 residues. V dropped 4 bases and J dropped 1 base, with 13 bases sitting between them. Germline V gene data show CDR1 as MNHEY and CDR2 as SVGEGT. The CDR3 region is CASSWTQGWNTEAFF. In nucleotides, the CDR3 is TGTGCCAGCAGTTGGACTCAGGGGTGGAACACTGAAGCTTTCTTT.

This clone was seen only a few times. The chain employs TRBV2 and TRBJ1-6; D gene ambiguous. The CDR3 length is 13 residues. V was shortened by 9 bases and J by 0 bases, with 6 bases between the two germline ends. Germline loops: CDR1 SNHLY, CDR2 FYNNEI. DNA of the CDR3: TGTGCCAGAGGGAGCTCCTATAATTCACCCCTCCACTTT. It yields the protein CARGSSYNSPLHF.

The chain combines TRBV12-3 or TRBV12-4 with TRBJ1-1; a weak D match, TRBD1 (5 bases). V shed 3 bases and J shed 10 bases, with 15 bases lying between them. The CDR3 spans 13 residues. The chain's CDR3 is CASSLGGDGRAFF. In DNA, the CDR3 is TGTGCCAGCAGTTTGGGAGGGGATGGGAGAGCTTTCTTT.

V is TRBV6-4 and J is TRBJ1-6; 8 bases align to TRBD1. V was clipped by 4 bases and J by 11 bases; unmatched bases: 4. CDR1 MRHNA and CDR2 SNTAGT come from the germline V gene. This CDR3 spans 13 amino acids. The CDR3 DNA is TGTGCCAGCAGTGGGGGACAGGAGACACCCCTCCACTTT. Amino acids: CASSGGQETPLHF.

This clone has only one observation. Here the CDR3 reads CASRLGTSYEQFF. For the CDR3, the DNA is TGTGCCAGCAGACTCGGGACTAGCTATGAGCAGTTCTTC. The chain couples TRBV27 to TRBJ2-1, with 9 bases identical to TRBD2. Per the germline V gene, CDR1 is MNHEY and CDR2 is SMNVEV (reference sequence). Trimming cost V 6 bases and J 8 bases; bases outside gene matches: 5. The CDR3 runs 13 residues.

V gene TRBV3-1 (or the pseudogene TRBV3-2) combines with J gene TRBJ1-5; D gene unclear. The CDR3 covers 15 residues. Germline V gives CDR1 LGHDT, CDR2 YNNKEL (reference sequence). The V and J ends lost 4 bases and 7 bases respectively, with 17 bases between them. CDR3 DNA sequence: TGTGCCAGCAGCCCCTACAGAGCGGAGGGACAGCCCCAGCATTTT. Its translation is CASSPYRAEGQPQHF.

In DNA, the CDR3 is TGTGCCAGCAGCCCTACGTACACTGAAGCTTTCTTT. Translation gives CASSPTYTEAFF. The V and J genes are TRBV11-2 and TRBJ1-1; no reliable D call. Trimming removed 5 bases at V and 3 bases at J, with 7 bases between. The CDR3 spans 12 residues. CDR1 is SGHAT, CDR2 FQNNGV, per germline.

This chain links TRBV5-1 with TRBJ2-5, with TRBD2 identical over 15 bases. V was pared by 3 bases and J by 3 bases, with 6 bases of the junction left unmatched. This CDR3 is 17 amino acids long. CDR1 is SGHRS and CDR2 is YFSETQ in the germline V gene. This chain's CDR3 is CASSSPRTSGGEETQYF. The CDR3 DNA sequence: TGCGCCAGCAGCTCCCCTCGGACTAGCGGGGGGGAAGAGACCCAGTACTTC. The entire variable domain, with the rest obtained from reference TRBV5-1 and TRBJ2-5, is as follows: KAGVTQTPRYLIKTRGQQVTLSCSPISGHRSVSWYQQTPGQGLQFLFEYFSETQRNKGNFPGRFSGRQFSNSRSEMNVSTLELGDSALYLCASSSPRTSGGEETQYFGPGTRLLVL.

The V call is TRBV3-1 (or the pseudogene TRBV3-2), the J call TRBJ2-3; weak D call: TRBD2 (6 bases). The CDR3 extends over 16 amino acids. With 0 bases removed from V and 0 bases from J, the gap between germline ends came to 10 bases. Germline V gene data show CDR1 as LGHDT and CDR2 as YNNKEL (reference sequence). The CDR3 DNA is TGTGCCAGCAGCCAAGATCAGGAGGGAAGCACAGATACGCAGTATTTT. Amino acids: CASSQDQEGSTDTQYF.

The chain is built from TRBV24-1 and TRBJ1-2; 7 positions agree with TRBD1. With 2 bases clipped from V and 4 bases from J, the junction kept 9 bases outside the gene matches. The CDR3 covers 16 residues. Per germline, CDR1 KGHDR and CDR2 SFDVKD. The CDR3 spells CATSDSADRVGYGYTF. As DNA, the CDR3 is TGTGCCACCAGTGATTCGGCCGACAGGGTAGGCTATGGCTACACCTTC.